This T cell receptor beta chain appears in the sequencing data of a study of graft-versus-host responses after intestinal transplantation. Study information: Following induction with anti-thymocyte globulin, all recipients were given tacrolimus and steroids for two to three years. General study findings and limits: Detected in recipient marrow were GvH clones, some of which were first observed in ileum or blood. When patients had graft-donor T cell macrochimerism, their allografts held high graft-versus-host to host-versus-graft clonal ratios. Peak GvH clone levels in circulation were associated with early post-transplant HvG declines.

Generated by immunoSEQ multiplex PCR, the TCRdb table keeps only in-frame clones and is missing some. Here the sample spans more than 70,000 clones, 80% to 95% being singletons. A word on this clone: Its specificity is not known.

Germline CDR1 reads SGHRS; CDR2 reads YFSETQ. With 1 base removed from V and 5 bases from J, the gap between germline ends came to 23 bases. This CDR3 region has 18 residues. The receptor comes from a human donor who was the organ donor for an intestinal transplant. The chain employs TRBV5-1 and TRBJ2-3; D perhaps matches TRBD1 (6 bases). The specimen was unstimulated CD8+ T cells sorted from spleen or lymph node cells, collected before transplant. CDR3 nucleotide sequence: TGCGCCAGCAGCTTGATTATCCGTCCAGGGGCTCCGAAAGATACGCAGTATTTT. It is translated as CASSLIIRPGAPKDTQYF.